Listed here is a single T cell receptor beta chain. The sample comes from a study of blood T cell repertoires in COVID-19. This CDR3 has 15 amino acids. V shed 0 bases and J shed 1 base, with 10 bases lying between them. Germline CDR1 and CDR2: SGHRS and YFSETQ. Generated by immunoSEQ multiplex PCR, the TCRdb table keeps only in-frame clones and is missing some. The sample contains about 330,000 clones, roughly 86% of which appear only once. Enrolled during active infection, Seattle patients were then followed longitudinally. The chain couples TRBV5-1 to TRBJ1-1; D gene unclear. This receptor was taken from a man under 40 with COVID-19, enrolled during active disease. The specimen sequenced was peripheral blood. DNA of the CDR3: TGCGCCAGCAGCTTGGAACTGGCAGGGAACACTGAAGCTTTCTTT. This gives the protein CASSLELAGNTEAFF.